A selection of T cell receptor beta chains follows, all from one sample in a study of cytomegalovirus exposure and HLA in healthy donors. Here immunoSEQ multiplex PCR was the method, and the copy in TCRdb shows in-frame clones only, minus some. The table shows a few hundred thousand clones, with 75% to 95% occurring only once. The sample comprised PBMCs. These receptors were collected from a woman aged 18-29 years in good health and CMV-seronegative. Each CDR3 is given with its conserved first and last residue. The D gene is left open where the match is weak. Clone size is stated in some rows and not others, as once, few, many or a class when expanded.

.	TRBV19	TRBJ1-5	.	TGTGCCAGTAGTAACACAGGGAGAGGACAGCCCCAGCATTTT	CASSNTGRGQPQHF
.	TRBV4-1	TRBJ2-2	TRBD2	TGCACGGGGGGAGGGCACACCGGGGAGCTGTTTTTT	CTGGGHTGELFF
.	TRBV6-1	TRBJ1-1	TRBD1	TGTGCCAGCAGTACAGGGGGCGAAGGCACTGAAGCTTTCTTT	CASSTGGEGTEAFF
.	TRBV10-1	TRBJ2-2	TRBD1	TGCGCCAGCAGTAGAAAACAGGGGGTCGGGGAGCTGTTTTTT	CASSRKQGVGELFF
.	TRBV2	TRBJ2-3	TRBD2	TGTGCCAGTGACGGGGGGGGGTTCGCAGATACGCAGTATTTT	CASDGGGFADTQYF
.	TRBV5-1	TRBJ2-1	TRBD2	TGCGCCAGCAGCTCGGGGGGCGCGGGAGGAAACAATGAGCAGTTCTTC	CASSSGGAGGNNEQFF
.	TRBV5-5	TRBJ1-1	.	TGTGCCAGCAGGCCACAGGGATTTGCTGAAGCTTTCTTT	CASRPQGFAEAFF
.	TRBV10-3	TRBJ2-1	TRBD2	TGTGCCATCAGTGAGATGCTAGCGGGATTCCGCAATGAGCAGTTCTTC	CAISEMLAGFRNEQFF
.	TRBV9	TRBJ2-7	.	TGTGCCAGCAGCGTAGCTCCCGGGAGCTCCTACGAGCAGTACTTC	CASSVAPGSSYEQYF
.	TRBV6-1	TRBJ2-3	.	TGTGCCAGCAGTGAAGGGGCCACAGATACGCAGTATTTT	CASSEGATDTQYF
once	TRBV11-2	TRBJ2-1	.	TGTGCCAGCAGCTTAGGCGCGGCAAACAATGAGCAGTTCTTC	CASSLGAANNEQFF
.	TRBV29-1	TRBJ1-1	.	TGCAGCGTTGAAGTGCAGGGGCAGGTGAACACTGAAGCTTTCTTT	CSVEVQGQVNTEAFF
.	TRBV5-1	TRBJ2-7	TRBD1	TGCGCCAGCAGCGCCCGCCCGGATCCGACAGGGTCCTACGAGCAGTACTTC	CASSARPDPTGSYEQYF
.	TRBV7-9	TRBJ1-5	.	TGTGCCAGCAGCCCCTGGGGGGGGAGCAATCAGCCCCAGCATTTT	CASSPWGGSNQPQHF
once	TRBV5-1	TRBJ1-2	TRBD1	TGCGCCAGCAGTTCACGACAGGGGGCTTCTGGCTACACCTTC	CASSSRQGASGYTF
.	TRBV4-1	TRBJ1-2	.	TGCGCCAGCAGCCAAGAATCGGCTAACTATGGCTACACCTTC	CASSQESANYGYTF
.	TRBV5-4	TRBJ1-1	.	TGTGCCAGCAGCCAGGACAGCGCCAACACTGAAGCTTTCTTT	CASSQDSANTEAFF
.	TRBV9	TRBJ2-7	.	TGTGCCAGCAGCGTAGGGGGAGCCACCTACGAGCAGTACTTC	CASSVGGATYEQYF
.	TRBV4-1	TRBJ2-5	.	TGCGCCAGCAGCCAGCGGAATAAAGAGACCCAGTACTTC	CASSQRNKETQYF
.	TRBV5-1	TRBJ2-7	.	TGCGCCAGCAGCTTAGGAGGGGGCCGGCCTGGGGGCGAGCAGTACTTC	CASSLGGGRPGGEQYF
.	TRBV7-8	TRBJ2-3	TRBD2	TGTGCCAGCAGTCGACTAGCGGTGAGCACAGATACGCAGTATTTT	CASSRLAVSTDTQYF
.	TRBV19	TRBJ1-1	.	TGTGCCAGTAGTGACAGCCCCCGGACCTATGAAACTTTCTTT	CASSDSPRTYETFF
once	TRBV27	TRBJ2-1	.	TGTGCCAGCAGTTTATTATCTAGGGGTGAGCAGTTCTTC	CASSLLSRGEQFF
.	TRBV15	TRBJ1-1	TRBD1	TGTGCCACCAGCAGGGAGACAGGGGGGATTGAAGCTTTCTTT	CATSRETGGIEAFF
.	TRBV11-3	TRBJ2-2	TRBD2	TGTGCCAGCAGCTTAGCCTTAGCGGGAGTTGCCGGGGAGCTGTTTTTT	CASSLALAGVAGELFF
once	TRBV29-1	TRBJ1-1	TRBD1	TGCAGCTCTGAGGACAGGGGGCGGTTTGAAGCTTTCTTT	CSSEDRGRFEAFF